A single T cell receptor (beta chain) is shown here with its context. As yet, its antigen is unknown. Other DNA sequences from this sample encode an identical CDR3 as well. The data belong to a study of Ad26.COV2.S vaccination and SARS-CoV-2 variants. Whole-study context: Donor got 5x10^10 or 1x10^11 viral particles of Ad26.COV2.S. Study results and limitations: Substantial breadth was reported for post-vaccination spike-specific CD8+ and CD4+ T cells.

CDR1 is SGDLS and CDR2 is YYNGEE in the germline V gene. Trimming removed 0 bases from V and 0 bases from J, with 4 bases in between. The CDR3 totals 13 residues. Clones were read by immunoSEQ multiplex PCR, and TCRdb kept only the in-frame ones, dropping some. The table has some 480,000 clones, around 88% seen once. Treatment described: around 19 received Ad26.COV2.S at low or high dose, single or two shots; five or six received placebo; per-sample allocation not given. Samples analyzed were those drawn on day 63 after the first vaccine or placebo injection. Aged 18-55 years, donor was enrolled in Boston at some point between 2019 and 2021.

The TCR originated in a person between 18 and 60 years old who received the Ad26.COV2.S COVID-19 vaccine or a placebo. Sequenced here: peripheral blood, sampled in a trial of Ad26.COV2.S vaccine versus placebo. This rearrangement joins TRBV9 to TRBJ2-7; D gene ambiguous. This chain's CDR3 is CASSVGGSYEQYF. The CDR3 nucleotides are TGTGCCAGCAGCGTAGGGGGCTCCTACGAGCAGTACTTC.